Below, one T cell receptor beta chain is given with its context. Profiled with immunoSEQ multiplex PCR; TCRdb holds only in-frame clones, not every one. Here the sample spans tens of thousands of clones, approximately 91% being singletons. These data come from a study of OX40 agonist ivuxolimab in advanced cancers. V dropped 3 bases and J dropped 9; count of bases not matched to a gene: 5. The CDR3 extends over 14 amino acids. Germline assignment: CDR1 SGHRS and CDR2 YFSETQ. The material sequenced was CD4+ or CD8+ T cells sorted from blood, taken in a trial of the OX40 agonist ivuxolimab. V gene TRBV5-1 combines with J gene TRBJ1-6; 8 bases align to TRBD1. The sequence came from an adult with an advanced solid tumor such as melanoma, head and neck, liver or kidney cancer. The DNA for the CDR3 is TGCGCCAGCAGCTCGTCAGGGGGCTCTTCACCCCTCCACTTT. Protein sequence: CASSSSGGSSPLHF. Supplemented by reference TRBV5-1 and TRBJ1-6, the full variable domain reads KAGVTQTPRYLIKTRGQQVTLSCSPISGHRSVSWYQQTPGQGLQFLFEYFSETQRNKGNFPGRFSGRQFSNSRSEMNVSTLELGDSALYLCASSSSGGSSPLHFGNGTRLTVT.